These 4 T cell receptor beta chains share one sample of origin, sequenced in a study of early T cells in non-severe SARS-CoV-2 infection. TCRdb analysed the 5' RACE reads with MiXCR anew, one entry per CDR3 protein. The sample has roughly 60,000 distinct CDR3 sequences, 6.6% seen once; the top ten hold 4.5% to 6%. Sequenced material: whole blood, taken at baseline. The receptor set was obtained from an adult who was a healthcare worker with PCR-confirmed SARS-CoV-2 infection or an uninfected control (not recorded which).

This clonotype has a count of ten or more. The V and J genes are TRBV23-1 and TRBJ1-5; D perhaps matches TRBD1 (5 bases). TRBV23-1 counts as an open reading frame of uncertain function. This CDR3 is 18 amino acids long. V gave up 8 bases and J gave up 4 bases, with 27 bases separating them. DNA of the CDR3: TGCGCCAGCCCTGCTTTCGTTTTGAAAGCTAGGGGAAATCAGCCCCAGCATTTT. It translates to CASPAFVLKARGNQPQHF.

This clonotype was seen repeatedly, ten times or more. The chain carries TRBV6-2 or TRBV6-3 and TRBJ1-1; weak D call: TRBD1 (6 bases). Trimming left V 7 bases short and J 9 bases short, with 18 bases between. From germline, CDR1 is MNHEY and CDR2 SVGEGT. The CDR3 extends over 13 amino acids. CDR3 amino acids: CASMDGGGKQAFF. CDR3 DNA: TGTGCCAGCATGGACGGGGGGGGCAAACAAGCTTTCTTT.

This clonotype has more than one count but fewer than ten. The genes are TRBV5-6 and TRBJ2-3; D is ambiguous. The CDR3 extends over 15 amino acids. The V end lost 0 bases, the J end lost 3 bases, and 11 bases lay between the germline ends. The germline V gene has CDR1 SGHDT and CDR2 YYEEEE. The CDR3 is CASSLGPAGTDTQYF. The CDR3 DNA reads TGTGCCAGCAGCTTGGGCCCGGCCGGAACAGATACGCAGTATTTT.

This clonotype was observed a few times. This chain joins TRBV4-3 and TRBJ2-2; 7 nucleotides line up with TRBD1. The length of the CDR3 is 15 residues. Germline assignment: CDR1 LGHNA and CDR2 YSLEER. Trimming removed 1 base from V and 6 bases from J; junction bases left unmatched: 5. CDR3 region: CASSQGPGGSGELFF. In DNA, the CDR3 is TGCGCCAGCAGCCAAGGTCCAGGGGGATCCGGGGAGCTGTTTTTT.